A single sample gave rise to the 24 T cell receptor beta chains below, sequenced in a study of T cells in Graves' hyperthyroidism and ophthalmopathy. RNA transcripts served as the template for amplifying TCR beta CDR3 regions. During a first-round RT-PCR of the TCR CDR3, the HTBI primer set was used. TCRdb re-called the multiplex PCR reads through MiXCR, storing one row per CDR3 protein. This table holds roughly 500,000 distinct CDR3 sequences, about 43% found once. The material sequenced was peripheral blood or thyroid tissue (not recorded which). All receptors derive from an adult woman with Graves' disease, either hyperthyroidism or ophthalmopathy (not recorded which).

This clonotype was seen only a few times. This chain links TRBV3-1 with TRBJ2-3; D not certain. Trimming left V 4 bases short and J 6 bases short, with 17 bases between. Germline loops: CDR1 LGHDT, CDR2 YNNKEL (reference sequence). The CDR3 contains 15 residues. CDR3 nucleotide sequence: TGTGCCAGCAGCCCGTGGGCTTCCCTTTCGGATACGCAGTATTTT. Translated: CASSPWASLSDTQYF.

The chain is built from TRBV15 and TRBJ1-5; D remains unclear. The CDR3 is 15 residues long. V shed 0 bases and J shed 6 bases, with 12 bases lying between them. The germline gives CDR1 LNHNV, CDR2 YYDKDF (reference sequence). Here the CDR3 reads CATSRDLAVVQPQHF. In DNA form, the CDR3 reads TGTGCCACCAGCAGAGATCTGGCAGTGGTTCAGCCCCAGCATTTT.

The chain is built from TRBV29-1 and TRBJ1-1; D is ambiguous. The CDR3 length is 11 residues. V lost 6 bases and J 4 bases, leaving 9 bases between the germline ends. Looked up from germline, CDR1 is SQVTM and CDR2 is ANQGSEA. For the CDR3, the DNA is TGCAGCGTCATAGTTGGCACTGAAGCTTTCTTT. The encoded protein is CSVIVGTEAFF.

CDR3 in amino acids: CASSQLSTGASGFSEQYF. In nucleotides, the CDR3 is TGCGCCAGCAGCCAACTTTCGACCGGGGCTAGCGGCTTCTCCGAGCAGTACTTC. This rearrangement joins TRBV5-1 to TRBJ2-7; 7 bases agree with TRBD2. CDR3 length: 18 amino acids. V lost 4 bases and J lost 6; bases outside the gene matches: 22. Germline CDR1 and CDR2: SGHRS and YFSETQ.

The genes are TRBV9 and TRBJ2-2; 13 bases align to TRBD2. With 3 bases clipped from V and 9 bases from J, the junction kept 5 bases outside the gene matches. The CDR3 sequence is 15 residues long. Germline assignment: CDR1 SGDLS and CDR2 YYNGEE. The CDR3 loop reads CASSATSGRARELFF. In nucleotides, the CDR3 is TGTGCCAGCAGCGCAACTAGCGGGAGGGCCCGGGAGCTGTTTTTT.

This clonotype was observed a handful of times. The V gene is TRBV3-1, the J gene TRBJ1-2, with D hard to call. From germline, CDR1 is LGHDT and CDR2 YNNKEL (reference sequence). Trimming left V 5 bases short and J 11 bases short, with 15 bases between. CDR3 length: 12 residues. CDR3 coding DNA: TGTGCCAGCAGCGCCGGGCTCTTCTCTTACACCTTC. Translating gives CASSAGLFSYTF.

This clonotype was counted once. This chain's CDR3 is CASSPTSGAPYGYTF. The CDR3 bases are TGTGCCAGCAGCCCTACTAGCGGGGCACCCTACGGCTACACCTTC. This chain uses TRBV9 with TRBJ1-2, with a possible D match to TRBD1 (5 bases). The germline V gene has CDR1 SGDLS and CDR2 YYNGEE. Trimming cost V 4 bases and J 8 bases, with 21 bases left between them. This CDR3 spans 15 amino acids.

The chain is built from TRBV11-2 and TRBJ2-5; TRBD2 aligns across 11 bases. Germline V gene lookup returns CDR1 SGHAT and CDR2 FQNNGV. The CDR3 sequence is 16 residues long. V gave up 0 bases and J gave up 8 bases; unmatched junction bases: 8. CDR3 residues: CASSLDPSGGRKTQYF. The CDR3 nucleotides are TGTGCCAGCAGCTTAGACCCTAGCGGGGGGAGGAAAACCCAGTACTTC.

J is TRBJ2-5 and V is TRBV7-3; 9 positions match TRBD1. V dropped 6 bases and J dropped 7; count of bases not matched to a gene: 3. The CDR3 is 12 amino acids. Germline-derived CDR1 and CDR2 are SGHTA and FQGTGA. The chain's CDR3 is CASSPGQGTQYF. The CDR3, as DNA: TGTGCCAGCAGTCCGGGACAGGGGACCCAGTACTTC.

This clonotype was observed a few times. The genes are TRBV20-1 and TRBJ2-2, with unresolved D. CDR1 and CDR2 (germline): DFQATT, SNEGSKA (reference sequence). V lost 0 bases and J 8 bases, leaving 4 bases between the germline ends. The CDR3 spans 11 residues. CDR3 residues: CSARDEGELFF. CDR3 nucleotide sequence: TGCAGTGCTAGAGATGAAGGGGAGCTGTTTTTT.

This clonotype was observed many times. The chain recombines TRBV28 with TRBJ1-4, with D unclear. CDR3 length: 14 amino acids. Germline V CDR1 and CDR2: MDHEN, SYDVKM. Trimming left V 3 bases short and J 8 bases short, with 13 bases between. CDR3 sequence: CASSFPGFGEKLFF. In DNA form, the CDR3 reads TGTGCCAGCAGTTTCCCTGGGTTTGGGGAAAAACTGTTTTTT. The variable domain in full, completed from reference TRBV28 and TRBJ1-4, reads DVKVTQSSRYLVKRTGEKVFLECVQDMDHENMFWYRQDPGLGLRLIYFSYDVKMKEKGDIPEGYSVSREKKERFSLILESASTNQTSMYLCASSFPGFGEKLFFGSGTQLSVL.

This clonotype was recorded many times. The gene calls are TRBV6-5 and TRBJ1-3; weak D call: TRBD1 (6 bases). V was pared by 6 bases and J by 4 bases, with 13 bases between. CDR1 is MNHEY, CDR2 SVGAGI, per germline. The CDR3 covers 14 residues. CDR3 nucleotide sequence: TGTGCCAGCAGGATGGACAGCTCAGGAAACACCATATATTTT. Translated: CASRMDSSGNTIYF.

The sample holds many counts of this clonotype. The chain links TRBV7-8 to TRBJ1-5; D remains unclear. Trimming took 3 bases from V and 0 from J, leaving 6 bases between them. The germline CDR1 and CDR2 sequences are SGHVS and FQNEAQ. CDR3 length: 14 residues. CDR3: CASSFGYSNQPQHF. Written as DNA, the CDR3 is TGTGCCAGCAGCTTCGGTTATAGCAATCAGCCCCAGCATTTT.

As concerns this clonotype: This clone may be a read error of a much larger clone one base away. The CDR3 carries no conserved terminal phenylalanine or tryptophan, so it likely arises from a read error. This chain joins TRBV7-9 and TRBJ2-2, with no clear D. CDR1 and CDR2 (germline): SEHNR, FQNEAQ (reference sequence). Deletions cut 1 base from V and 1 base from J, with 10 bases between. The CDR3 loop spans 16 amino acids. CDR3 coding DNA: TGTGCCAGCAGCTTAGTAGACACATGGAACACCGGGGAGCTGTTTTCT. The encoded protein is CASSLVDTWNTGELFS.

This clonotype has a handful of counts. In DNA form, the CDR3 reads TGTGCCAGCAGCTTAAGGGGGCTCCGGGATTCACCCCTCCACTTT. Encoded protein: CASSLRGLRDSPLHF. The genes are TRBV7-9 and TRBJ1-6; 7 nucleotides match TRBD1. J was trimmed by 8 bases and V by 2 bases; bases with no gene match: 6. Germline loops: CDR1 SEHNR, CDR2 FQNEAQ (reference sequence). The CDR3 is 15 residues long.

This sequence joins TRBV7-9 and TRBJ2-7; 12 bases align to TRBD1. CDR1 is SEHNR, CDR2 FQNEAQ, per germline (reference sequence). Losses at the gene ends were 6 bases for V and 2 bases for J; bases not matched to a gene: 5. The CDR3 sequence is 15 residues long. CDR3 residues: CASSLRDRGPYEQYF. The CDR3 DNA follows: TGTGCCAGCAGTCTCCGGGACAGGGGGCCCTACGAGCAGTACTTC.

In its sample, this clonotype was seen many times. The genes are TRBV7-9 and TRBJ2-2, with no clear D. The CDR3 spans 16 residues. Deletions cut 1 base from V and 5 bases from J, with 14 bases between. Germline CDR1 SEHNR, CDR2 FQNEAQ (reference sequence). CDR3 nucleotides: TGTGCCAGCAGCTTAGACGGTTCAGGTGTAACCGGGGAGCTGTTTTTT. This encodes CASSLDGSGVTGELFF.

The rearrangement links TRBV5-5 to TRBJ1-5, with D tentatively TRBD1 (5 bases). This CDR3 has 17 residues. Germline lookup yields CDR1 SGHKS and CDR2 YYEKEE (reference sequence). With 4 bases removed from V and 0 bases from J, the gap between germline ends came to 17 bases. The DNA of the CDR3 is TGTGCCAGCAGCCGCGCTCGGGGACGAAATAGCAATCAGCCCCAGCATTTT. It translates to CASSRARGRNSNQPQHF.

The table lists this clonotype with a count of one. The rearrangement uses TRBV12-3 or TRBV12-4 and TRBJ1-1; D gene uncertain. With 5 bases removed from V and 7 bases from J, the gap between germline ends came to 8 bases. The CDR3 loop spans 11 amino acids. The CDR3 sequence is CASSRLGEAFF. The CDR3 region has the DNA TGTGCCAGCAGTCGTCTCGGTGAAGCTTTCTTT.

Many counts were recorded for this clonotype. The gene calls are TRBV12-3 or TRBV12-4 and TRBJ1-6; tentatively, D is TRBD1 (5 bases). Trimming cost V 7 bases and J 10 bases, with 17 bases left between them. The CDR3 contains 14 residues. CDR3 nucleotide sequence: TGTGCCAGCATTTTCGGGGGAGCACGGTCACCCCTCCACTTT. This translates into CASIFGGARSPLHF.

The V call is TRBV5-1, the J call TRBJ1-5, with 8 bases aligning to TRBD1. The CDR3 has 16 amino acids. The V and J ends lost 3 bases and 2 bases, in that order; junction bases with no gene match: 7. Germline V gives CDR1 SGHRS, CDR2 YFSETQ. The CDR3 DNA is TGCGCCAGCAGCTCACGGACAGGGAGCGGCAATCAGCCCCAGCATTTT. Its translation: CASSSRTGSGNQPQHF.

This clonotype was seen repeatedly, ten times or more. The chain couples TRBV12-3 or TRBV12-4 to TRBJ2-5, with a weak D call TRBD2 (6 bases). This CDR3 region has 15 residues. The ends were cut back, 2 bases at V and 5 bases at J, with 15 bases in the middle. CDR3 loop: CASSLWRDGPETQYF. The CDR3 DNA is TGTGCCAGCAGTTTATGGCGGGATGGGCCTGAGACCCAGTACTTC.

The rearrangement joins TRBV7-9 to TRBJ1-4; 8 bases map to TRBD1. CDR3 length: 15 residues. With V trimmed by 4 bases and J by 7 bases, 8 bases remained unmatched. Germline V gene data show CDR1 as SEHNR and CDR2 as FQNEAQ (reference sequence). This CDR3 is CASSSDRGRAEKLFF. In DNA, the CDR3 is TGTGCCAGCAGCTCTGACAGGGGTCGGGCTGAAAAACTGTTTTTT. The variable domain in full, completed from reference TRBV7-9 and TRBJ1-4, reads DTGVSQNPRHKITKRGQNVTFRCDPISEHNRLYWYRQTLGQGPEFLTYFQNEAQLEKSRLLSDRFSAERPKGSFSTLEIQRTEQGDSAMYLCASSSDRGRAEKLFFGSGTQLSVL.

CDR3: CASSYSGLAGDEQYF. The CDR3 DNA reads TGTGCCAGCAGTTACTCGGGACTAGCGGGAGACGAGCAGTACTTC. The chain carries TRBV6-5 and TRBJ2-7; 14 bases map to TRBD2. The junction had 0 bases not matched to a gene; V was cut back by 0 bases and J by 5 bases. The CDR3 length is 15 residues. Germline CDR1 reads MNHEY; CDR2 reads SVGAGI.